The clone carrying this TCR beta chain was observed many times. Exclusion criteria comprised uncontrolled infection, other autoimmune disease, pregnancy or lactation. Diagnoses used clinical symptoms, serum thyroxine and TRAb, thyroid ultrasound and orbital computed tomography. The PBMCs were taken from roughly 9.3 ml of fresh peripheral blood. This sample stems from a study of T cells in Graves' hyperthyroidism and ophthalmopathy. This CDR3 has 14 residues. V was cut by 1 base and J by 7 bases, with 11 bases left in between. Germline V gives CDR1 SEHNR, CDR2 FQNEAQ (reference sequence). Amplification targeted TCR beta CDR3 regions from RNA transcripts. Researchers ran a first-round RT-PCR on the TCR CDR3 using the HTBI primer set. TCRdb passed the multiplex PCR reads through MiXCR, listing each CDR3 protein once. Of about 640,000 distinct CDR3 sequences listed, roughly 20% are singletons.

The sample was blood. The chain uses TRBV7-9 and TRBJ1-5; perhaps TRBD1 as D (5 bases). The receptor's source is a young man with Graves' ophthalmopathy. The CDR3, as DNA: TGTGCCAGCAGCTTAGATCCAGGGACCCAGCCCCAGCATTTT. This sequence encodes CASSLDPGTQPQHF.